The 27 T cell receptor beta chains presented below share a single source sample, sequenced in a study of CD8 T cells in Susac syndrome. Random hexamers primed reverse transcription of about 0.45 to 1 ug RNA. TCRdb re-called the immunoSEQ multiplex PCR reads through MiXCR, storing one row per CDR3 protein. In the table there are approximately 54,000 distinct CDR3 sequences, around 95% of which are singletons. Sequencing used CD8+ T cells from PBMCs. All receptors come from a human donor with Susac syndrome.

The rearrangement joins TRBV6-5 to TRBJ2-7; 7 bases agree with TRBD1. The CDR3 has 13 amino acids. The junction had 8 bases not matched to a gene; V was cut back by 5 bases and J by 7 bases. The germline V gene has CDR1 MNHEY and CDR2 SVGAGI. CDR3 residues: CASSRDSGREQYF. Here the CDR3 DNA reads TGTGCCAGCAGTAGGGACAGTGGTAGAGAGCAGTACTTC.

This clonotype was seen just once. The CDR3: CASSPGTGGNNEQFF. Written as DNA, the CDR3 is TGTGCCAGCAGCCCCGGGACAGGGGGCAACAATGAGCAGTTCTTC. The J gene is TRBJ2-1, the V gene TRBV3-1; 12 nucleotides match TRBD1. The CDR3 is 15 residues long. The ends lost 4 bases at V and 5 bases at J; junction bases unmatched: 3. CDR1 is LGHDT, CDR2 YNNKEL, per germline (reference sequence).

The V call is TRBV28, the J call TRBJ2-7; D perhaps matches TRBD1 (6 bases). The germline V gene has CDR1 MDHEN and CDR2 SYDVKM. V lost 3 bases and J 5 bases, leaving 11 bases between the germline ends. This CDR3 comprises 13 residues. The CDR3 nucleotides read TGTGCCAGCAGTTTGTGGACAGTCCACGAGCAGTACTTC. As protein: CASSLWTVHEQYF.

CDR3 coding DNA: TGTGCCAGCTCACGAGGGCCCCGCCAGCCCCAGCATTTT. It codes for CASSRGPRQPQHF. The rearrangement links TRBV18 to TRBJ1-5; D not resolved. The germline CDR1 and CDR2 sequences are KGHSH and LQKENI. The CDR3 is made up of 13 amino acids. Trimming pared 4 bases from V and 7 bases from J, leaving 11 bases between.

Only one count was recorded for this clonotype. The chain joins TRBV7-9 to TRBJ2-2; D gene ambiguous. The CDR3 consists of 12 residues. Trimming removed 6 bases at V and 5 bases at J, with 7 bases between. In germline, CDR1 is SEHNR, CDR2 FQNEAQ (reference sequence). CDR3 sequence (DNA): TGTGCCAGCAGTGCCTCGACCGGGGAGCTGTTTTTT. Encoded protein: CASSASTGELFF.

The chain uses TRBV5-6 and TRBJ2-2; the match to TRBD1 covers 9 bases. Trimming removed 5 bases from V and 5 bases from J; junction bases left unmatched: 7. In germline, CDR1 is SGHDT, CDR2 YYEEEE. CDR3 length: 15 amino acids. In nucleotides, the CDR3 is TGTGCCAGCAGGGAGGGGACAGGGCATACCGGGGAGCTGTTTTTT. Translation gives CASREGTGHTGELFF.

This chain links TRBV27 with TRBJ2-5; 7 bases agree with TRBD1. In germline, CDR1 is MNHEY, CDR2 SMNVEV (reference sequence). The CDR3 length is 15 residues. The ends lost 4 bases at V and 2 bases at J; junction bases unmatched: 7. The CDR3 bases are TGTGCCAGCAGTTCTACGACAGGGAGACAAGAGACCCAGTACTTC. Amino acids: CASSSTTGRQETQYF.

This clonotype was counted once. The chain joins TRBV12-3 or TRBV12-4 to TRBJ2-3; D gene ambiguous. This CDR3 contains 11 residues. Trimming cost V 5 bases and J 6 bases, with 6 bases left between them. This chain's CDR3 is CASSRADTQYF. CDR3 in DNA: TGTGCCAGCAGTAGAGCGGATACGCAGTATTTT.

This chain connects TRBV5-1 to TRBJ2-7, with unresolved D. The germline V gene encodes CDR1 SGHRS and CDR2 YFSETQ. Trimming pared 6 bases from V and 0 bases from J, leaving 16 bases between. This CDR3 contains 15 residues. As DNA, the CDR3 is TGCGCCAGCACCCCAGTCCCCACTGACTCCTACGAGCAGTACTTC. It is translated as CASTPVPTDSYEQYF. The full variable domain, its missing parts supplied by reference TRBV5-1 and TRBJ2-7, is KAGVTQTPRYLIKTRGQQVTLSCSPISGHRSVSWYQQTPGQGLQFLFEYFSETQRNKGNFPGRFSGRQFSNSRSEMNVSTLELGDSALYLCASTPVPTDSYEQYFGPGTRLTVT.

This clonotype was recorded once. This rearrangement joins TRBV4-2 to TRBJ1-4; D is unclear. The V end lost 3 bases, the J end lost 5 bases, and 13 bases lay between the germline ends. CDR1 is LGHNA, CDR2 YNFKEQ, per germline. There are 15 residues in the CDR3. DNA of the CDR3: TGTGCCAGCAGCCAGGAAACAAGAGGGAATGAAAAACTGTTTTTT. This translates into CASSQETRGNEKLFF.

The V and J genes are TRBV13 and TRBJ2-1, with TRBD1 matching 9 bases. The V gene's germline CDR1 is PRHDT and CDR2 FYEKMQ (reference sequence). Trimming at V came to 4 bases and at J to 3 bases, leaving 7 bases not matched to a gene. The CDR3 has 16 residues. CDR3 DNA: TGTGCCAGCAGCTCACCGGGACAGGGCTACTACAATGAGCAGTTCTTC. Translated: CASSSPGQGYYNEQFF.

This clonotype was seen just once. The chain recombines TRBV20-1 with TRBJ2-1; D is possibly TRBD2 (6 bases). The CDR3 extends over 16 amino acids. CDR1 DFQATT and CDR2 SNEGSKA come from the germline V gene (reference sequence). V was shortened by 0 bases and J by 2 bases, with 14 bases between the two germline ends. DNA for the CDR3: TGCAGTGCTAGAGATCTGGCGGGGCGTACCTACAATGAGCAGTTCTTC. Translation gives CSARDLAGRTYNEQFF.

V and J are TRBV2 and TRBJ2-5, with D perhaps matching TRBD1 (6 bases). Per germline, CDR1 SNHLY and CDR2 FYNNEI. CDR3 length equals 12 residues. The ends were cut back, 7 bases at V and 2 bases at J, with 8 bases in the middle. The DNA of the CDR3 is TGTGCCAGCAAAGGACAGCAAGAGACCCAGTACTTC. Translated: CASKGQQETQYF.

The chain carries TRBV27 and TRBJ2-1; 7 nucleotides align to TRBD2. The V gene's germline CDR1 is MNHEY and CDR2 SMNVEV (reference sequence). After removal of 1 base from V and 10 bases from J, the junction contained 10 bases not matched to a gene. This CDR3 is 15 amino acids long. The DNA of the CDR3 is TGTGCCAGCAGTTTATATGGTCTAGCGGTTTCAGAGCAGTTCTTC. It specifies CASSLYGLAVSEQFF.

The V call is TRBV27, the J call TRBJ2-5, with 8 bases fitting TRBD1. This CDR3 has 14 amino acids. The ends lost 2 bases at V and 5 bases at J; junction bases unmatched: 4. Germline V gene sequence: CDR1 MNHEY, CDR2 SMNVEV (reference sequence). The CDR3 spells CASSLRTGRETQYF. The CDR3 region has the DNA TGTGCCAGCAGTTTAAGGACAGGGAGGGAGACCCAGTACTTC.

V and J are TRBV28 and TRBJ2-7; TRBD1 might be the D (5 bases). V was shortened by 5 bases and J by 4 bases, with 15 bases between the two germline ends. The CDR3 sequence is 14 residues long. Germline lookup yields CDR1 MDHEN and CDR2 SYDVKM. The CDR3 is CASSEGDRGYEQYF. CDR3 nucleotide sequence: TGTGCCAGCAGTGAAGGGGATAGGGGATACGAGCAGTACTTC. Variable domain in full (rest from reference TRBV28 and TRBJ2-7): DVKVTQSSRYLVKRTGEKVFLECVQDMDHENMFWYRQDPGLGLRLIYFSYDVKMKEKGDIPEGYSVSREKKERFSLILESASTNQTSMYLCASSEGDRGYEQYFGPGTRLTVT.

CDR3 DNA sequence: TGCGCCAGCAGCCAGGGTCCCCGGGACTACTACGAGCAGTACTTC. The encoded protein is CASSQGPRDYYEQYF. The rearrangement links TRBV4-1 to TRBJ2-7; the match to TRBD2 covers 7 bases. Per the germline V gene, CDR1 is MGHRA and CDR2 is YSYEKL. The CDR3 loop spans 15 amino acids. V trimming: 3 bases; J trimming: 3 bases; junction bases outside the gene matches: 8.

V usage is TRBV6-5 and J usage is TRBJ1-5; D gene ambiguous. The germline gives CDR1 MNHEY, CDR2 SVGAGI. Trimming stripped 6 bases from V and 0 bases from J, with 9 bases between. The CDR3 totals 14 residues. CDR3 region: CASSPEHSNQPQHF. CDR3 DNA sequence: TGTGCCAGCAGCCCCGAACATAGCAATCAGCCCCAGCATTTT.

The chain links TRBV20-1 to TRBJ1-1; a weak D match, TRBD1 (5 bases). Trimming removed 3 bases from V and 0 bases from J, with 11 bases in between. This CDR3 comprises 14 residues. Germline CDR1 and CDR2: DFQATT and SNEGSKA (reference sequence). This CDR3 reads CSASHGGVNTEAFF. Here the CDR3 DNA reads TGCAGTGCTAGTCACGGGGGGGTGAACACTGAAGCTTTCTTT.

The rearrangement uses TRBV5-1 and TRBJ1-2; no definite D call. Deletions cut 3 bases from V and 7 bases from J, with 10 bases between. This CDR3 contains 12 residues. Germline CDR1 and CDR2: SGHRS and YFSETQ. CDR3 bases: TGCGCCAGCAGCTCGGACGGACCTGGCTACACCTTC. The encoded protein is CASSSDGPGYTF.

The CDR3 bases are TGCAGTGCTAGAGGTGGGGGCAGGTGGGATGAGCAGTTCTTC. Translation: CSARGGGRWDEQFF. The chain couples TRBV20-1 to TRBJ2-1, with D maybe TRBD1 (6 bases). CDR1 and CDR2 (germline): DFQATT, SNEGSKA (reference sequence). The CDR3 runs to 14 residues. Between the trimmed V and J ends, which lost 1 base and 8 bases, there was a span of 15 bases.

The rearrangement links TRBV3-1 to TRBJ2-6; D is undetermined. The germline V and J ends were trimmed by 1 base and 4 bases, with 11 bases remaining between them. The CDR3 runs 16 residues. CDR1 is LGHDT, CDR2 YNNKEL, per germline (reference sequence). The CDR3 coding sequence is TGTGCCAGCAGCCAAGGAGTAGGGTCAGGGGCCAACGTCCTGACTTTC. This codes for CASSQGVGSGANVLTF. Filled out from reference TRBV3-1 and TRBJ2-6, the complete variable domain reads DTAVSQTPKYLVTQMGNDKSIKCEQNLGHDTMYWYKQDSKKFLKIMFSYNNKELIINETVPNRFSPKSPDKAHLNLHINSLELGDSAVYFCASSQGVGSGANVLTFGAGSRLTVL.

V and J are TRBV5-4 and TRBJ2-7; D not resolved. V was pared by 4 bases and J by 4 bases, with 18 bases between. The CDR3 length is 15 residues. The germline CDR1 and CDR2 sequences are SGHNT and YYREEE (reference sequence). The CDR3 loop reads CASSTTGPVQYEQYF. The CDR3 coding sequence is TGTGCCAGCAGCACGACCGGGCCAGTCCAATACGAGCAGTACTTC.

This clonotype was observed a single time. The CDR3 is CASSLMGLRETQYF. The CDR3 DNA sequence: TGTGCCAGCAGTTTGATGGGACTGAGAGAGACCCAGTACTTC. The chain is built from TRBV12-3 or TRBV12-4 and TRBJ2-5, with a tentative D call TRBD2 (6 bases). The CDR3 consists of 14 residues. Between the trimmed V and J ends, which lost 3 bases and 4 bases, there was a span of 12 bases.

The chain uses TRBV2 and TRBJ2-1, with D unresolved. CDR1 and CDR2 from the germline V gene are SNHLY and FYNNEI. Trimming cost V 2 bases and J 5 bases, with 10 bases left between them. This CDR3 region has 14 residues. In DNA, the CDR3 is TGTGCCAGCAGTGAATGGGTGGGGAACAATGAGCAGTTCTTC. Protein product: CASSEWVGNNEQFF.

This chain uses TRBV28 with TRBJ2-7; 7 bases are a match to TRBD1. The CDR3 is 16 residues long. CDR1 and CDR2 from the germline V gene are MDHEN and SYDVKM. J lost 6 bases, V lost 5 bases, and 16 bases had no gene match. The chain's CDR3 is CASSGQAHQRTCEQYF. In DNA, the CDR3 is TGTGCCAGCAGTGGACAGGCTCACCAAAGAACCTGCGAGCAGTACTTC.

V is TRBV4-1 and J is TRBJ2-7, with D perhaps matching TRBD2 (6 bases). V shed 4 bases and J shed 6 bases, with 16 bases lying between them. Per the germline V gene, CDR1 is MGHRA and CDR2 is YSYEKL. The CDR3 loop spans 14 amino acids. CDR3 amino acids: CASSLRDGGVEQYF. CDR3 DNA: TGCGCCAGCAGCCTCCGGGACGGGGGTGTCGAGCAGTACTTC.